The 19 T cell receptor beta chains in this list originate from one sample, sequenced in a study of blood T cell repertoires in COVID-19 (TCRdb year 2020). Library generation was performed with the immunoSEQ multiplex PCR assay. TCRdb retrieved this table from immuneACCESS and kept in-frame rearrangements only. Not all clones are present; in checked studies, unresolved V genes account for under half, and no reason is known for the remainder. Counted in this sample were approximately 490,000 clones; around 87% of them appeared once. The ten largest clones add up to roughly 0.7% of the sample. Specimen: PBMCs or T cells enriched from blood (not recorded which). The source of these receptors is a woman aged 18-29 years who had recovered from COVID-19.

The J gene is TRBJ2-1, the V gene TRBV18; 11 bases match TRBD2. V was pared by 5 bases and J by 4 bases, with 4 bases of the junction left unmatched. Germline assignment: CDR1 KGHSH and CDR2 LQKENI. The CDR3 has 15 amino acids. CDR3 loop: CASSASGGLYNEQFF. The DNA for the CDR3 is TGTGCCAGCTCAGCTAGCGGGGGGCTATACAATGAGCAGTTCTTC.

This clone has a single count. The rearrangement uses TRBV5-1 and TRBJ2-1, with D perhaps TRBD2 (7 bases). The CDR3 is 14 amino acids. Trimming pared 4 bases from V and 9 bases from J, leaving 17 bases between. Per germline, CDR1 SGHRS and CDR2 YFSETQ. Here the CDR3 DNA reads TGCGCCAGCAGCCGTAGTGGGGGGGCGATTGAGCAGTTCTTC. Translating gives CASSRSGGAIEQFF. Based on the CDR3 plus reference TRBV5-1 and TRBJ2-1, the full variable domain is KAGVTQTPRYLIKTRGQQVTLSCSPISGHRSVSWYQQTPGQGLQFLFEYFSETQRNKGNFPGRFSGRQFSNSRSEMNVSTLELGDSALYLCASSRSGGAIEQFFGPGTRLTVL.

V usage is TRBV29-1 and J usage is TRBJ1-2, with D maybe TRBD1 (5 bases). Trimming removed 3 bases from V and 4 bases from J, with 15 bases in between. CDR3 length: 14 residues. The germline V gene has CDR1 SQVTM and CDR2 ANQGSEA. CDR3 loop: CSVEGLEGPYGYTF. The CDR3 DNA reads TGCAGCGTTGAGGGCCTGGAGGGGCCCTATGGCTACACCTTC.

The chain carries TRBV30 and TRBJ2-7, with TRBD1 identical over 7 bases. The CDR3 sequence is 14 residues long. Unmatched junction bases numbered 6, after V lost 1 base and J lost 3 bases. CDR1 and CDR2 from the germline V gene are GTSNPN and SVGIG (reference sequence). CDR3: CAWSGDSTLYEQYF. CDR3 sequence (DNA): TGTGCCTGGAGTGGGGACAGCACCCTCTACGAGCAGTACTTC.

This clone was detected a few times. The rearrangement uses TRBV9 and TRBJ2-3; 9 bases align to TRBD2. V trimming: 3 bases; J trimming: 4 bases; junction bases outside the gene matches: 12. Germline lookup yields CDR1 SGDLS and CDR2 YYNGEE. The CDR3 consists of 17 residues. DNA for the CDR3: TGTGCCAGCAGCGCTTCACAGCGGGGGGCTACTTCAGATACGCAGTATTTT. It translates to CASSASQRGATSDTQYF.

In its sample, this clone was seen once. This sequence joins TRBV5-4 and TRBJ1-4; D not resolved. V was trimmed by 0 bases and J by 4 bases, leaving 13 bases between them. The CDR3 sequence is 16 residues long. CDR1 SGHNT and CDR2 YYREEE come from the germline V gene (reference sequence). CDR3 DNA: TGTGCCAGCAGCTTGGCCGGGCGGGTGGATAATGAAAAACTGTTTTTT. This codes for CASSLAGRVDNEKLFF.

V usage is TRBV18 and J usage is TRBJ2-1; TRBD1 aligns across 7 bases. V gave up 2 bases and J gave up 12 bases; unmatched junction bases: 4. The CDR3 has 12 amino acids. Germline V gene lookup returns CDR1 KGHSH and CDR2 LQKENI. Written as DNA, the CDR3 is TGTGCCAGCTCACCAGGGAGACAGGGGCAGTTCTTC. This codes for CASSPGRQGQFF.

The chain uses TRBV12-5 and TRBJ1-2; possible D gene TRBD1, 6 bases. The V and J ends lost 5 bases and 1 base respectively, with 11 bases between them. Per the germline V gene, CDR1 is LGHNT and CDR2 is FRNRAP. CDR3 length: 14 residues. The CDR3 DNA sequence: TGTGCTAGTGGTCGAGGACAGAGTAACTATGGCTACACCTTC. This translates into CASGRGQSNYGYTF.

This sequence joins TRBV28 and TRBJ2-1; TRBD2 aligns across 8 bases. The CDR3 length is 15 residues. Germline CDR1 MDHEN, CDR2 SYDVKM. V was clipped by 3 bases and J by 6 bases; unmatched bases: 7. The CDR3 protein is CASSLPSGFANEQFF. CDR3 nucleotide sequence: TGTGCCAGCAGTTTGCCTAGCGGGTTTGCCAATGAGCAGTTCTTC.

This rearrangement joins TRBV10-1 to TRBJ2-2; D unclear. The germline V gene has CDR1 WNHNN and CDR2 SYGVQD (reference sequence). The length of the CDR3 is 14 residues. V was cut by 6 bases and J by 3 bases, with 11 bases left in between. DNA of the CDR3: TGCGCCAGCAGCGCCGACGCGGACACCGGGGAGCTGTTTTTT. Amino acids: CASSADADTGELFF.

V and J are TRBV6-2 or TRBV6-3 and TRBJ1-2; no definite D call. The CDR3 is 14 residues long. Germline V gene data show CDR1 as MNHEY and CDR2 as SVGEGT. V was shortened by 2 bases and J by 3 bases, with 10 bases between the two germline ends. The CDR3 DNA reads as TGTGCCAGCAGTTACCCCCGACATGACTATGGCTACACCTTC. This sequence encodes CASSYPRHDYGYTF.

This sequence joins TRBV28 and TRBJ2-1; 9 bases fit TRBD1. CDR1 MDHEN and CDR2 SYDVKM come from the germline V gene. V gave up 11 bases and J gave up 8 bases; unmatched junction bases: 7. The CDR3 loop spans 12 amino acids. CDR3 in amino acids: CAVRDRDDEQFF. The CDR3 region has the DNA TGTGCCGTCCGGGACAGGGATGATGAGCAGTTCTTC.

This chain connects TRBV27 to TRBJ1-1; D not resolved. The CDR3 is made up of 18 amino acids. Deletions cut 5 bases from V and 4 bases from J, with 26 bases between. Germline V CDR1 and CDR2: MNHEY, SMNVEV (reference sequence). The DNA for the CDR3 is TGTGCCAGCAGTCCCATGTGGCCTGGTCCGGGATCGGGCACTGAAGCTTTCTTT. Protein product: CASSPMWPGPGSGTEAFF.

The table lists this clone with a few counts. The chain is built from TRBV21-1 and TRBJ1-1. TRBV21-1 constitutes a pseudogene. The CDR3 length is 17 residues. The CDR3, as DNA: TGTGCCAGCAGCAAAGCTCTACAGAAGTCTGGGACTGAGGAAGCTTTCTTT. It specifies CASSKALQKSGTEEAFF.

This chain links TRBV11-2 with TRBJ2-5, with TRBD2 identical over 7 bases. Trimming at V came to 4 bases and at J to 5 bases, leaving 7 bases not matched to a gene. CDR1 SGHAT and CDR2 FQNNGV come from the germline V gene. The length of the CDR3 is 14 residues. The CDR3 DNA reads TGTGCCAGCAGCTCGACTAGCTCCACGGAGACCCAGTACTTC. Translating it yields CASSSTSSTETQYF.

This chain joins TRBV30 and TRBJ2-7; possibly TRBD1 for D (5 bases). The CDR3 runs to 12 residues. Germline CDR1 reads GTSNPN; CDR2 reads SVGIG (reference sequence). V dropped 0 bases and J dropped 6 bases, with 9 bases sitting between them. The CDR3, as DNA: TGTGCCTGGAGTGTAGATAGGGGCGAGCAGTACTTC. This codes for CAWSVDRGEQYF.

This chain joins TRBV9 and TRBJ2-3; the match to TRBD2 covers 13 bases. The V and J ends lost 4 bases and 0 bases, in that order; junction bases with no gene match: 8. The CDR3 is 18 amino acids. Germline lookup yields CDR1 SGDLS and CDR2 YYNGEE. The CDR3 sequence: CASSFGTSGTYSTDTQYF. The CDR3 DNA reads as TGTGCCAGCAGCTTCGGGACTAGCGGGACATACAGCACAGATACGCAGTATTTT.

The V gene is TRBV7-3, the J gene TRBJ2-7; D perhaps matches TRBD2 (6 bases). Trimming removed 3 bases at V and 4 bases at J, with 13 bases between. CDR3 length: 14 amino acids. Germline CDR1 and CDR2: SGHTA and FQGTGA. This CDR3 reads CASSFRDGGYEQYF. Here the CDR3 DNA reads TGTGCCAGCAGCTTTAGGGACGGGGGTTACGAGCAGTACTTC.

Concerning this clone: Mismatch with germline at one junction end may stem from a read error. The chain uses TRBV15 and TRBJ2-3, with 8 bases that match TRBD2. The CDR3 is 14 residues long. In germline, CDR1 is LNHNV, CDR2 YYDKDF (reference sequence). CDR3 coding DNA: TGCCCGACCCCCAGCGGGGGCGCCGGGGATACGCAGTATTTT. Encoded protein: CPTPSGGAGDTQYF.